This T cell receptor beta chain comes out of a study of cytomegalovirus exposure and HLA in healthy donors. Study-wide results and limits: Analyses of presence and absence presupposed an approximately uniform sequencing depth across donors. V- and J-gene trimming in TCR beta was tied to a missense DCLRE1C variant by an analysis performed later.

Regarding this clone: Its matching antigen is unknown.

Use of 60 Vbeta and 13 Jbeta primers characterized the PCR. The data were produced by immunoSEQ multiplex PCR, yet TCRdb's version contains in-frame clones alone and is incomplete. This sample has 200,000 or so clones, with more than 75% found just once. CDR1 SGDLS and CDR2 YYNGEE come from the germline V gene. This CDR3 region has 14 residues. V dropped 2 bases and J dropped 2 bases, with 8 bases sitting between them. Sequencing input: PBMCs. V is TRBV9 and J is TRBJ2-1; D is possibly TRBD1 (6 bases). This clonotype was sampled from a male donor in good health and CMV-seropositive. CDR3 amino acids: CASSVRGTYNEQFF. The CDR3 bases are TGTGCCAGCAGCGTTAGGGGGACCTACAATGAGCAGTTCTTC.